This is a list of T cell receptor beta chains from one sample in a study of OX40 agonist ivuxolimab in advanced cancers. TCRdb's table, derived via immunoSEQ multiplex PCR, lists solely in-frame clones and lacks some. The sample records tens of thousands of clones, 85% being singletons. This sample comprised CD4+ or CD8+ T cells sorted from blood, obtained in a trial of the OX40 agonist ivuxolimab. These receptors came from an adult with an advanced solid tumor such as melanoma, head and neck, liver or kidney cancer. Both conserved end residues are part of each CDR3. A D gene is named only where the DNA matches it firmly. Clone size, where shown, is once, few, many, or a class for clones that have expanded.

v_call	j_call	d_call	clone_size	cdr3_aa	cdr3_nt
TRBV7-2	TRBJ1-4	TRBD1	.	CASSFSTGVWEKLFF	TGTGCCAGCAGCTTTTCGACAGGGGTATGGGAAAAACTGTTTTTT
TRBV5-4	TRBJ1-6	.	.	CASSCVDIQTIFNSPLHF	TGTGCCAGCAGCTGCGTCGACATCCAAACCATCTTTAATTCACCCCTCCACTTT
TRBV15	TRBJ2-5	TRBD2	.	CATSGGLAGEETQYF	TGTGCCACCAGCGGCGGACTAGCGGGGGAAGAGACCCAGTACTTC
TRBV15	TRBJ2-1	.	.	CATSRDIISAENEQFF	TGTGCCACCAGCAGAGATATCATTTCAGCGGAGAATGAGCAGTTCTTC
TRBV5-1	TRBJ2-7	TRBD2	.	CASSLVSGITYEQYF	TGCGCCAGCAGCTTGGTTAGCGGGATAACCTACGAGCAGTACTTC
TRBV27	TRBJ1-1	.	.	CASKDKNTEAFF	TGTGCCAGCAAGGATAAGAACACTGAAGCTTTCTTT
TRBV28	TRBJ2-7	.	few	CASSQGDYEQYF	TGTGCCAGCAGTCAGGGAGACTACGAGCAGTACTTC
TRBV7-2	TRBJ2-4	.	.	CASSFPPTGQFLAKNIQYF	TGTGCCAGCAGCTTCCCTCCGACTGGACAGTTCCTAGCCAAAAACATTCAGTACTTC
TRBV27	TRBJ1-5	TRBD1	.	CASSLSGTGVQPQHF	TGTGCCAGCAGTTTATCTGGGACAGGTGTTCAGCCCCAGCATTTT
TRBV18	TRBJ2-3	.	.	CASSPPVQGSKDTQYF	TGTGCCAGCTCACCACCGGTTCAGGGGTCGAAAGATACGCAGTATTTT
TRBV10-3	TRBJ1-5	.	.	CATQTVNQPQHF	TGTGCCACGCAAACCGTCAATCAGCCCCAGCATTTT
TRBV6-5	TRBJ1-3	TRBD1	.	CASSFDRGFGNTIYF	TGTGCCAGCAGTTTCGACAGGGGATTTGGAAACACCATATATTTT
TRBV6-4	TRBJ1-1	.	.	CASSLTGSTEAFF	TGTGCCAGCAGTTTAACAGGGAGCACTGAAGCTTTCTTT
TRBV28	TRBJ2-1	.	.	CASSLSTNEQFF	TGTGCCAGCAGTTTGAGCACCAATGAGCAGTTCTTC
TRBV28	TRBJ2-4	TRBD1	.	CASSSLLSGQDYF	TGTGCCAGCAGTTCGCTCCTTTCGGGACAGGATTACTTC
TRBV11-2	TRBJ2-2	.	.	CASSPPRTYPGELFF	TGTGCCAGCAGCCCACCCCGGACCTACCCCGGGGAGCTGTTTTTT
TRBV1	TRBJ1-2	.	.	CTSSQGVRVGYTF	TGCACCAGCAGCCAAGGTGTCCGGGTTGGCTACACCTTC
TRBV28	TRBJ1-4	TRBD1	.	CASSRTGGRRLEKLFF	TGTGCCAGCAGTCGAACAGGGGGCAGACGGTTGGAAAAACTGTTTTTT
TRBV7-3	TRBJ1-1	.	few	CASSLTGADEAFF	TGTGCCAGCAGCTTAACAGGGGCAGATGAAGCTTTCTTT
TRBV29-1	TRBJ2-5	TRBD2	.	CSVEGREGETQYF	TGCAGCGTTGAAGGGCGGGAGGGTGAGACCCAGTACTTC
TRBV7-6	TRBJ2-3	TRBD2	.	CASSSPLAGGADTQYF	TGTGCCAGCAGCTCCCCACTAGCGGGAGGCGCAGATACGCAGTATTTT
TRBV6-1	TRBJ2-5	.	.	CASSDPGKAMETQYF	TGTGCCAGCAGTGATCCGGGGAAGGCGATGGAGACCCAGTACTTC
TRBV10-3	TRBJ1-5	TRBD1	few	CAISRDSDQPQHF	TGTGCCATCAGTAGGGACAGCGATCAGCCCCAGCATTTT
TRBV4-1	TRBJ1-1	.	.	CASSQVWQMNTEAFF	TGCGCCAGCAGCCAAGTTTGGCAGATGAACACTGAAGCTTTCTTT
TRBV7-9	TRBJ2-5	TRBD1	.	CASSSGQGALETQYF	TGTGCCAGCAGCTCAGGACAGGGGGCCTTAGAGACCCAGTACTTC
TRBV2	TRBJ1-6	TRBD1	.	CASSARGQGYSSPLHF	TGTGCCAGCAGTGCCAGAGGACAGGGGTACAGTTCACCCCTCCACTTT
TRBV28	TRBJ1-5	.	.	CASSFVQTVSNQPQHF	TGTGCCAGCAGTTTTGTTCAGACAGTTAGCAATCAGCCCCAGCATTTT
TRBV6-5	TRBJ2-2	.	.	CASGRTAPNTGELFF	TGTGCCAGCGGTCGTACAGCGCCGAACACCGGGGAGCTGTTTTTT
TRBV20-1	TRBJ2-5	.	once	CSAGLQETQYF	TGCAGTGCTGGACTACAAGAGACCCAGTACTTC
TRBV28	TRBJ1-1	.	.	CASSFSRRNTEAFF	TGTGCCAGCAGTTTTTCCCGACGGAACACTGAAGCTTTCTTT
TRBV18	TRBJ2-7	.	.	CASSPNPAAYEQYF	TGTGCCAGCTCACCTAACCCGGCGGCCTACGAGCAGTACTTC
TRBV10-1	TRBJ1-2	TRBD1	few	CASKGTGPDYGYTF	TGCGCCAGCAAGGGGACAGGACCGGACTATGGCTACACCTTC
TRBV15	TRBJ1-5	.	.	CATSRDPVGSGQPQHF	TGTGCCACCAGCAGAGATCCGGTGGGGAGCGGTCAGCCCCAGCATTTT
TRBV9	TRBJ2-2	.	.	CASSVGTGELFF	TGTGCCAGCAGCGTAGGAACCGGGGAGCTGTTTTTT
TRBV29-1	TRBJ2-1	.	.	CSVGANEQFF	TGCAGCGTTGGGGCTAATGAGCAGTTCTTC
TRBV7-2	TRBJ2-7	TRBD2	.	CASSLVKGLTYEQYF	TGTGCCAGCAGCTTAGTGAAGGGACTAACCTACGAGCAGTACTTC
TRBV27	TRBJ2-1	.	.	CASSWVGNLESGQFF	TGTGCCAGCAGTTGGGTCGGAAATCTCGAGTCAGGGCAGTTCTTC
TRBV15	TRBJ1-5	.	.	CATGVKGNQPQHF	TGTGCCACCGGGGTAAAGGGCAATCAGCCCCAGCATTTT
TRBV5-1	TRBJ2-5	TRBD2	.	CASSRLAGEETQYF	TGCGCCAGCAGCCGTCTAGCGGGGGAAGAGACCCAGTACTTC
TRBV9	TRBJ1-2	.	.	CASSVGTANYGYTF	TGTGCCAGCAGCGTAGGAACAGCTAACTATGGCTACACCTTC
TRBV6-1	TRBJ1-4	.	.	CAGGRTANEKLFF	TGTGCCGGGGGAAGGACAGCTAATGAAAAACTGTTTTTT
TRBV5-1	TRBJ1-1	.	.	CASSYGASSEAFF	TGCGCCAGCAGCTATGGGGCGTCCTCTGAAGCTTTCTTT
TRBV7-8	TRBJ2-3	TRBD1	.	CASSIYRGADTQYF	TGTGCCAGCAGCATATACAGGGGGGCAGATACGCAGTATTTT
TRBV7-9	TRBJ2-7	.	.	CASSGDSGHLYEQYF	TGTGCCAGCAGCGGGGATTCGGGACATCTCTACGAGCAGTACTTC
TRBV11-2	TRBJ2-6	.	.	CASRPLGSGANVLTF	TGTGCCAGCAGACCCTTAGGCTCTGGGGCCAACGTCCTGACTTTC
TRBV30	TRBJ1-2	.	.	CAWSNNYGYTF	TGTGCCTGGAGTAACAACTATGGCTACACCTTC
TRBV2	TRBJ1-6	TRBD1	.	CASRRGLDSPLHF	TGTGCCAGCAGGAGGGGGCTCGATTCACCCCTCCACTTT
TRBV4-2	TRBJ2-3	TRBD2	.	CASSQETSGAGTDTQYF	TGTGCCAGCAGCCAAGAAACTAGCGGGGCGGGCACAGATACGCAGTATTTT
TRBV30	TRBJ2-4	.	.	CAWSETTFGQYF	TGTGCCTGGAGTGAGACAACATTTGGTCAGTACTTC
TRBV4-1	TRBJ1-4	.	.	CASSQRPAGDEKLFF	TGCGCCAGCAGCCAACGACCCGCAGGGGATGAAAAACTGTTTTTT
TRBV5-4	TRBJ2-2	.	.	CATKGLGGDNTGELFF	TGTGCTACCAAAGGGCTTGGCGGGGATAACACCGGGGAGCTGTTTTTT
TRBV2	TRBJ1-6	.	.	CASSGSYNSPLHF	TGTGCCAGCAGCGGCTCCTATAATTCACCCCTCCACTTT